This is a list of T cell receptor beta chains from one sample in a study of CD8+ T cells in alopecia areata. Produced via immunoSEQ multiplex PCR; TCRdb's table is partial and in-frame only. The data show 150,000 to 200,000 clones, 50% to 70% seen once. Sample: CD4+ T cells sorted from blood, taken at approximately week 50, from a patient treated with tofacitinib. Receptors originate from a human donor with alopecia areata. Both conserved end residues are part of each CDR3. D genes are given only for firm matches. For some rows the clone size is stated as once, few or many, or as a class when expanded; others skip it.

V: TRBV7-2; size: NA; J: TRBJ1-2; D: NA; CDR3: CASSFAGSYYGYTF; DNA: TGTGCCAGCAGCTTTGCAGGGAGCTACTATGGCTACACCTTC
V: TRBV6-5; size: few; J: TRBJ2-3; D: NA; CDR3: CASSRGRGLDTQYF; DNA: TGTGCCAGCAGTCGGGGTAGAGGTTTGGATACGCAGTATTTT
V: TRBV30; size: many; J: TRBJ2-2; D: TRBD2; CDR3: CAWSVQRGATGELFF; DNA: TGTGCCTGGAGTGTACAGCGGGGGGCCACCGGGGAGCTGTTTTTT
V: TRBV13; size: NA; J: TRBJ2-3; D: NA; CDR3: CASSPGGLGDTQYF; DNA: TGTGCCAGCAGCCCCGGGGGGCTAGGAGATACGCAGTATTTT
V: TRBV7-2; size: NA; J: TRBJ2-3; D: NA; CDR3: CASGLQGADTQYF; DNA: TGTGCCAGCGGACTACAGGGTGCGGATACGCAGTATTTT
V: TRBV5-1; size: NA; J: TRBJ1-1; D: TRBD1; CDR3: CASSSNSIQGLNTEAFF; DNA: TGCGCCAGCAGCTCGAACTCAATACAGGGGTTGAACACTGAAGCTTTCTTT
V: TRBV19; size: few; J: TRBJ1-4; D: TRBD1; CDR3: CASSIWWDSNEKLFF; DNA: TGTGCCAGTAGTATTTGGTGGGACAGCAATGAAAAACTGTTTTTT
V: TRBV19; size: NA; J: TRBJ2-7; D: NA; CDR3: CASSIVFNPGYEQYF; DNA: TGTGCCAGTAGTATAGTTTTCAACCCCGGCTACGAGCAGTACTTC
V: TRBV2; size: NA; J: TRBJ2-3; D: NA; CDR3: CASRPSGTDTQYF; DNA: TGTGCCAGCCGACCTTCGGGCACAGATACGCAGTATTTT
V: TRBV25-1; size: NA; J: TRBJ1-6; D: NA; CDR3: CASSESRVVGSPLHF; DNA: TGTGCCAGCAGTGAATCCAGGGTAGTGGGTTCACCCCTCCACTTT
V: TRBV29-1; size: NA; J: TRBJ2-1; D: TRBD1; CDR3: CSAGQGEQFF; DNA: TGCAGCGCGGGACAGGGTGAGCAGTTCTTC
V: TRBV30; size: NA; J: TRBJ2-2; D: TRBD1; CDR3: CAWSETGATGELFF; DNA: TGTGCCTGGAGTGAAACAGGGGCTACCGGGGAGCTGTTTTTT
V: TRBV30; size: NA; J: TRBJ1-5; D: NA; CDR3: CAFSRTASNQPQHF; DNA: TGTGCCTTCTCTCGGACAGCCAGCAATCAGCCCCAGCATTTT
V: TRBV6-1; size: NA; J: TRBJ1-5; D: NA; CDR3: CASSWTGGIDQPQHF; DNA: TGTGCCAGCAGTTGGACGGGGGGGATAGATCAGCCCCAGCATTTT
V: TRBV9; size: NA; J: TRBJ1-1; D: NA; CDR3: CASSVATAENAEAFF; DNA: TGTGCCAGCAGCGTAGCTACGGCGGAGAACGCTGAAGCTTTCTTT
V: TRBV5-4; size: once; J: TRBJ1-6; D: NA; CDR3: CASTIGKPSTSPLHF; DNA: TGTGCCAGCACCATCGGGAAGCCTTCGACTTCACCCCTCCACTTT
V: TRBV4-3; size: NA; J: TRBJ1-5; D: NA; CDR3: CASSQDMGGRGSNQPQHF; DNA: TGCGCCAGCAGCCAAGATATGGGGGGCAGGGGATCCAATCAGCCCCAGCATTTT
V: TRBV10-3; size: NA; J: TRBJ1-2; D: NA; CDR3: CAISERDGYTF; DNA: TGTGCCATCAGTGAGCGGGATGGCTACACCTTC
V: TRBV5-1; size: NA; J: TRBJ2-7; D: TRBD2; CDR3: CASSLVIAGGRSSYEQYF; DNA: TGCGCCAGCAGCTTGGTGATAGCGGGGGGCCGAAGCTCCTACGAGCAGTACTTC